This T cell receptor beta chain was sequenced during a study of blood T cell repertoires in COVID-19 (dated by TCRdb to 2018 to 2020). Background on the whole study: Samples from collaborators originated in the United States, Italy and Spain and spanned both the acute and convalescent phases of COVID-19. The prospective study material was composed of cDNA or gDNA derived from T cells, B-cell-depleted T cells, or PBMCs. The dataset comprised deeply sampled blood TCRbeta repertoires from subjects exposed to, actively infected with, or recovered from COVID-19. The repertoires were released in a freely available public database intended as a resource for research on the immune response to SARS-CoV-2. The samples were drawn from the first 160 participants of the ongoing ImmuneRACE study and from about 1,200 subjects provided by 6 global collaborators. A de-identified subject ID, COVID-19 status, age in years and sex were almost always included in the sample metadata. Where available, HLA class I and class II types were obtained from metadata supplied by the sample provider rather than from assay-based typing.

General conclusions and limits of the study: The amount of clinical and demographic metadata varied by source and participant and was provided uncurated.

Per the germline V gene, LGHNA is the CDR1 and YNFKEQ is the CDR2. The junction shows trimming of 4 bases on V and 5 bases on J, and the gene matches do not reach 6 bases of it. The CDR3 sequence holds 15 residues, the cysteine and phenylalanine included. The read is trimmed to its CDR3 DNA, 45 bases read in frame from base 1. On this clone itself: Its antigen is still unknown. One base away there is no much larger clone; base qualities are not given.

One collaborating source in Seattle enrolled patients while the patients were actively infected and followed the patients over time throughout the course of disease. Each collaborating institution followed its own protocols to collect whole blood in K2EDTA tubes. For TCRbeta analysis, collaborator samples were shipped as frozen whole blood, as isolated PBMCs, or as DNA extracted from either sample type. The immunoSEQ Assay, a bias-controlled multiplex PCR, was used to amplify TCRbeta CDR3 regions from genomic DNA. In the paper's pipeline: The number of nucleated cells in each sample was estimated by amplification of reference gene primers within the assay. To quantify the absolute abundance of each unique TCRbeta CDR3 rearrangement, sequence reads were collapsed and filtered. For each sample, productive Simpson clonality was calculated as the square root of Simpson's diversity index across productive rearrangements. The table comes from immuneACCESS by way of TCRdb, which keeps in-frame sequences with V and J called. Part of the clones is missing from these tables; in studies checked, under half for an unresolved V gene and the rest for unknown reasons. The V and J calls and clone size were taken over from that table, and D and trimming were inferred from the DNA. This sample gives roughly 150,000 clones in total; approximately 84% of them show up just once. The ten largest clones represent less than 10% of the sample.

Rearrangement joined TRBV4-2 to TRBJ1-3, with 9 bases aligning to TRBD1. The specimen sequenced was peripheral blood. The TCR comes from a woman aged 55-69 years with COVID-19, enrolled during active disease. CDR3 sequence: CASSPPGTGRNTIYF. The sequenced DNA is TGTGCCAGCAGCCCTCCGGGGACAGGGCGAAACACCATATATTTT.